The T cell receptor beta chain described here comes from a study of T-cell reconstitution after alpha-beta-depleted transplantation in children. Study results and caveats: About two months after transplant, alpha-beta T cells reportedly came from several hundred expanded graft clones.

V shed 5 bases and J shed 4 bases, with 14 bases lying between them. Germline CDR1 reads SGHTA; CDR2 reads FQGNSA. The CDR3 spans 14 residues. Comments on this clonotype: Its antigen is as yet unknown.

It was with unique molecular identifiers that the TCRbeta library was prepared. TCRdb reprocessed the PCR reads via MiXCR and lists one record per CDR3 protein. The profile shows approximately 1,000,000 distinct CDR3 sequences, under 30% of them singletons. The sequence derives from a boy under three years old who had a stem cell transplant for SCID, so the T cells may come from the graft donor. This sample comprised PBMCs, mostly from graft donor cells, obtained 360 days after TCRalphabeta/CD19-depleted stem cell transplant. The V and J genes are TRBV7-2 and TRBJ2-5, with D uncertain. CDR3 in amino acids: CASSAHPWGETQYF. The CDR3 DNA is TGTGCCAGCAGCGCTCACCCCTGGGGAGAGACCCAGTACTTC.